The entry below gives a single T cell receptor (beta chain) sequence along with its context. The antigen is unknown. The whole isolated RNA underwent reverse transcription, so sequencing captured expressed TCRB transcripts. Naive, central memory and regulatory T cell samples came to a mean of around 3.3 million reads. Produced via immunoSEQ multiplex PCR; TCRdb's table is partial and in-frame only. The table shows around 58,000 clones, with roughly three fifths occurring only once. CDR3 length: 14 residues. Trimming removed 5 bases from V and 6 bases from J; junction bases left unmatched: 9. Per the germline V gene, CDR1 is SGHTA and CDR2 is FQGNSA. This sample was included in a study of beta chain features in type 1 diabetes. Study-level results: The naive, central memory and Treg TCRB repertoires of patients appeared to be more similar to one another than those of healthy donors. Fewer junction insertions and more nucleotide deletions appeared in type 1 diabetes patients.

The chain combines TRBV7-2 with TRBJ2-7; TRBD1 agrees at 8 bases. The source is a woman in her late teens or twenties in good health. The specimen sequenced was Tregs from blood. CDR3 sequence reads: CASSLSWTGTEQYF. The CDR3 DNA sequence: TGTGCCAGCAGCCTTTCTTGGACAGGGACCGAGCAGTACTTC.